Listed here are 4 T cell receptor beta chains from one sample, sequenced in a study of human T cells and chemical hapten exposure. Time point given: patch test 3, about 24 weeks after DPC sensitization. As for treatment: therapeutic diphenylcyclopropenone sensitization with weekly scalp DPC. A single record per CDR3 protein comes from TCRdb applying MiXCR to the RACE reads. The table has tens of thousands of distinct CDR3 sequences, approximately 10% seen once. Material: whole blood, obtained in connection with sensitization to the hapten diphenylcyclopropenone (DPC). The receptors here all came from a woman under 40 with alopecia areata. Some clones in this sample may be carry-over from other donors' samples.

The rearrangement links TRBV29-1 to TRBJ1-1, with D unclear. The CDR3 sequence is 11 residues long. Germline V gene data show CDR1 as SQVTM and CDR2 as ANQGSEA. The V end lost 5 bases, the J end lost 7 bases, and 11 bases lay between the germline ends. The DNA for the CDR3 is TGCAGCGTTCGGCACCAGTTTGAAGCTTTCTTT. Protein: CSVRHQFEAFF.

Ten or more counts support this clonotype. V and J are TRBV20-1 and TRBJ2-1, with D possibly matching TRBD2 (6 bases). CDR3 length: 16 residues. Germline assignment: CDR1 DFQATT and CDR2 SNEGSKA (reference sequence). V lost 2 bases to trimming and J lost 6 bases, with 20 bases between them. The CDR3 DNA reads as TGCAGTGCTAGAAACCAGCGGGCACGACCCCTCAATGAGCAGTTCTTC. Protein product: CSARNQRARPLNEQFF.

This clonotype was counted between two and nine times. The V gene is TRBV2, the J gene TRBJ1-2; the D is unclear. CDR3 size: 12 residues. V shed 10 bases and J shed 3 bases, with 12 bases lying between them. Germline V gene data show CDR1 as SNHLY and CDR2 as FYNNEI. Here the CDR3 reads CATRREDYGYTF. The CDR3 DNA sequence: TGTGCCACCCGCCGGGAGGACTATGGCTACACCTTC.

In DNA form, the CDR3 reads TGCGCCAGCAGCCAAGAACCTCAGAATCAGCCCCAGCATTTT. As protein: CASSQEPQNQPQHF. V and J are TRBV4-1 and TRBJ1-5, with D uncertain. The CDR3 sequence is 14 residues long. V lost 0 bases and J 4 bases, leaving 7 bases between the germline ends. The germline V gene encodes CDR1 MGHRA and CDR2 YSYEKL.